These T cell receptor beta chains were read from a single sample in a study of T cell changes during pregnancy in multiple sclerosis. This table comes from immunoSEQ multiplex PCR, and its TCRdb copy is limited to in-frame clones, with some not included. This sample yields approximately 70,000 clones, of which 85% to 95% are seen a single time; less than 0.15% belongs to the top ten. The source was CD4+ T cells from peripheral blood mononuclear cells, collected after pregnancy. The receptors were sampled from a female donor with multiple sclerosis, enrolled in a pregnancy study. Both conserved end residues are part of each CDR3. The order of the fields is J gene, V gene, D gene, clone size, CDR3 length, CDR3 protein, CDR3 DNA. D genes are given only for firm matches. Some rows have no size entry. The others give once, few or many, or a class for an expanded clone.

TRBJ2-7 | TRBV6-1 | TRBD1 | - | 15 | CASTPRGTATYEQYF | TGTGCCAGCACCCCGAGGGGGACAGCTACCTACGAGCAGTACTTC
TRBJ2-3 | TRBV2 | - | - | 15 | CASSEFSTRTDTQYF | TGTGCCAGCAGTGAATTTAGCACACGCACAGATACGCAGTATTTT
TRBJ2-7 | TRBV7-2 | - | - | 14 | CASSLRSGTYEQYF | TGTGCCAGCAGCTTAAGATCCGGGACCTACGAGCAGTACTTC
TRBJ2-4 | TRBV2 | - | once | 16 | CASSGRTDTAKNIQYF | TGTGCCAGCAGCGGTAGAACGGACACTGCCAAAAACATTCAGTACTTC
TRBJ2-7 | TRBV7-9 | TRBD2 | - | 17 | CASSLRTSGRAGDEQYF | TGTGCCAGCAGCCTTAGGACTAGCGGGAGGGCCGGGGACGAGCAGTACTTC
TRBJ1-1 | TRBV10-3 | TRBD1 | - | 15 | CAISGTGGGGTEAFF | TGTGCCATCAGTGGGACAGGGGGAGGAGGCACTGAAGCTTTCTTT
TRBJ1-5 | TRBV28 | TRBD1 | - | 17 | CASSPRQGLSILQPQHF | TGTGCCAGCAGTCCACGACAGGGTTTGAGCATTCTTCAGCCCCAGCATTTT
TRBJ2-3 | TRBV5-1 | TRBD2 | - | 16 | CASSPGLAGRTDTQYF | TGCGCCAGCAGCCCAGGACTAGCGGGACGCACAGATACGCAGTATTTT
TRBJ1-1 | TRBV6-5 | - | - | 13 | CASSATGSRGAFF | TGTGCCAGCAGTGCAACAGGTTCCCGGGGGGCTTTCTTT
TRBJ2-7 | TRBV6-5 | TRBD2 | few | 15 | CASSYSGAIAGYLYF | TGTGCCAGCAGTTACTCTGGGGCGATAGCGGGGTACTTATACTTC
TRBJ1-1 | TRBV25-1 | - | - | 14 | CASSELGDWTEAFF | TGTGCCAGCAGTGAATTGGGGGACTGGACTGAAGCTTTCTTT
TRBJ2-4 | TRBV2 | TRBD2 | - | 13 | CASAGEAKNIQYF | TGTGCCAGCGCGGGAGAAGCCAAAAACATTCAGTACTTC
TRBJ2-2 | TRBV4-1 | TRBD2 | - | 14 | CASSPRLATGELFF | TGCGCCAGCAGCCCCCGACTAGCGACCGGGGAGCTGTTTTTT
TRBJ2-7 | TRBV6-6 | TRBD1 | - | 15 | CASSSRGIGDYEQYF | TGTGCCAGCAGTTCCAGGGGGATTGGAGACTACGAGCAGTACTTC
TRBJ2-7 | TRBV27 | - | - | 16 | CASSLFSGGGGSEQYF | TGTGCCAGCAGTTTATTTAGCGGAGGGGGAGGGTCCGAGCAGTACTTC
TRBJ2-7 | TRBV27 | TRBD2 | - | 13 | CASRAGGSYEQYF | TGTGCCAGCAGGGCGGGGGGCTCCTACGAGCAGTACTTC
TRBJ2-7 | TRBV15 | - | - | 15 | CATSRVGQSSYEQYF | TGTGCCACCAGCAGAGTTGGACAAAGCTCCTACGAGCAGTACTTC
TRBJ1-3 | TRBV5-6 | TRBD1 | - | 16 | CASSWWDRTVGNTIYF | TGTGCCAGCAGCTGGTGGGACAGGACCGTCGGAAACACCATATATTTT
TRBJ2-1 | TRBV9 | TRBD1 | - | 16 | CASSVAFGTGDNEQFF | TGTGCCAGCAGCGTAGCTTTTGGTACAGGGGACAATGAGCAGTTCTTC
TRBJ2-7 | TRBV14 | - | - | 14 | CASSQVVGSYEQYF | TGTGCCAGCAGCCAAGTCGTCGGCTCCTACGAGCAGTACTTC
TRBJ1-1 | TRBV5-6 | TRBD1 | - | 14 | CASSSGQLNTEAFF | TGTGCCAGCAGCTCGGGACAGCTGAACACTGAAGCTTTCTTT
TRBJ2-7 | TRBV30 | TRBD1 | - | 15 | CAWRVTGAHSYEQYF | TGTGCCTGGAGGGTTACAGGGGCGCATTCCTACGAGCAGTACTTC
TRBJ2-3 | TRBV18 | - | - | 12 | CASSPLSDTQYF | TGTGCCAGCTCACCCCTGTCGGATACGCAGTATTTT
TRBJ2-1 | TRBV19 | TRBD1 | - | 16 | CASRPPGQGALNEQFF | TGTGCCAGTAGACCCCCGGGACAGGGGGCGCTTAATGAGCAGTTCTTC